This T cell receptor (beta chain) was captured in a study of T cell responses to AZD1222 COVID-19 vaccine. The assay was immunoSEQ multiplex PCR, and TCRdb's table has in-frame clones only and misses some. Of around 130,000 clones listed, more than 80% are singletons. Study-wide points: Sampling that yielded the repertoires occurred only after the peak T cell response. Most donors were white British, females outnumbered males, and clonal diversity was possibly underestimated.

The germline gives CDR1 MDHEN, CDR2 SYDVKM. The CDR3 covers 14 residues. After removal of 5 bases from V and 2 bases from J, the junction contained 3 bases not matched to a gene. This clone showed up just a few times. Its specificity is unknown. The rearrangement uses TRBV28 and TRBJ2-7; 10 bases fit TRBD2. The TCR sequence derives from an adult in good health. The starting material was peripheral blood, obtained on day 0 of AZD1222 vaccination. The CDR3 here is CASSTGTSAYEQYF. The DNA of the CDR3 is TGTGCCAGCAGTACCGGGACTAGCGCCTACGAGCAGTACTTC.